A single sample gave rise to the 17 T cell receptor beta chains below, sequenced in a study of cytomegalovirus exposure and HLA in healthy donors. In the PCR, 60 Vbeta and 13 Jbeta primers were used. Sequencing was performed with immunoSEQ multiplex PCR; in TCRdb, only in-frame clones are kept and a portion is missing. The profile shows 110,000 to 150,000 clones, 75% of them singletons. The sequencing input was PBMCs. These receptors all come from a man aged 30 to 39 in good health and CMV-seronegative.

This clone has more than one count but fewer than ten. The chain couples TRBV6-6 to TRBJ1-5; possibly TRBD1 for D (5 bases). Germline values: CDR1 MNHNY, CDR2 SVGAGI (reference sequence). The CDR3 contains 13 residues. The V end lost 9 bases, the J end lost 3 bases, and 12 bases lay between the germline ends. DNA for the CDR3: TGTGCCAGTCAGGACACTGCCAATCAGCCCCAGCATTTT. Protein: CASQDTANQPQHF.

This clone turned up a few times. V usage is TRBV2 and J usage is TRBJ1-5, with a weak D call TRBD1 (6 bases). The CDR3 loop spans 14 amino acids. Germline V gene data show CDR1 as SNHLY and CDR2 as FYNNEI. Trimming took 7 bases from V and 5 from J, leaving 15 bases between them. The CDR3 bases are TGTGCCAGCACCGGGACACCGAGGGATCAGCCCCAGCATTTT. It encodes CASTGTPRDQPQHF.

The chain recombines TRBV19 with TRBJ2-5, with 9 positions matching TRBD1. The CDR3 totals 15 residues. V dropped 4 bases and J dropped 5; count of bases not matched to a gene: 8. CDR1 is LNHDA, CDR2 SQIVND, per germline (reference sequence). CDR3 residues: CASSRDREGVETQYF. Here the CDR3 DNA reads TGTGCCAGTAGTAGGGACAGGGAAGGAGTGGAGACCCAGTACTTC.

Regarding this clone: Within the sample, other DNA sequences also encode this same CDR3. The chain recombines TRBV5-1 with TRBJ2-3, with 7 bases that match TRBD1. The CDR3 has 14 amino acids. CDR1 is SGHRS and CDR2 is YFSETQ in the germline V gene. J gave up 0 bases and V 4 bases, and 2 bases lay outside the gene matches. The CDR3 DNA reads TGCGCCAGCAGCGGGACAGTCAGCACAGATACGCAGTATTTT. It yields the protein CASSGTVSTDTQYF. Variable domain in full (rest from reference TRBV5-1 and TRBJ2-3): KAGVTQTPRYLIKTRGQQVTLSCSPISGHRSVSWYQQTPGQGLQFLFEYFSETQRNKGNFPGRFSGRQFSNSRSEMNVSTLELGDSALYLCASSGTVSTDTQYFGPGTRLTVL.

This clone was seen a few times. At the DNA level, this CDR3 is encoded by other sequences in the same sample as well. J is TRBJ2-7 and V is TRBV19; 12 bases match TRBD2. The CDR3 is 14 amino acids. Germline V lookup: CDR1 LNHDA, CDR2 SQIVND (reference sequence). After removal of 6 bases from V and 7 bases from J, the junction contained 7 bases not matched to a gene. CDR3 sequence: CASSLAGGPGEQYF. CDR3 DNA: TGTGCCAGTAGCCTAGCGGGGGGGCCTGGTGAGCAGTACTTC.

The V gene is TRBV28, the J gene TRBJ1-2; tentative D call: TRBD1 (5 bases). Trimming left V 4 bases short and J 6 bases short, with 21 bases between. From germline, CDR1 is MDHEN and CDR2 SYDVKM. The CDR3 contains 16 residues. DNA for the CDR3: TGTGCCAGCAGTTCCCCTAGGGAGGAACAGGTAAATGGCTACACCTTC. Its translation: CASSSPREEQVNGYTF.

The V gene is TRBV7-7, the J gene TRBJ2-7, with D hard to call. The CDR3 sequence is 13 residues long. CDR1 SSHAT and CDR2 FNYEAQ come from the germline V gene (reference sequence). Trimming removed 1 base at V and 0 bases at J, with 4 bases between. The CDR3 protein is CASSLGDSYEQYF. The DNA of the CDR3 is TGTGCCAGCAGCTTAGGCGACTCCTACGAGCAGTACTTC. Full variable domain (rest looked up from reference TRBV7-7 and TRBJ2-7): GAGVSQSPRYKVTKRGQDVTLRCDPISSHATLYWYQQALGQGPEFLTYFNYEAQPDKSGLPSDRFSAERPEGSISTLTIQRTEQRDSAMYRCASSLGDSYEQYFGPGTRLTVT.

J is TRBJ2-1 and V is TRBV28; the D is unclear. The CDR3 covers 11 residues. Germline V gene data show CDR1 as MDHEN and CDR2 as SYDVKM. The ends were cut back, 6 bases at V and 12 bases at J, with 12 bases in the middle. CDR3 in DNA: TGTGCCAGCAGCACCCCGCCAGGGCAGTTCTTC. Translation gives CASSTPPGQFF. Full variable domain (rest looked up from reference TRBV28 and TRBJ2-1): DVKVTQSSRYLVKRTGEKVFLECVQDMDHENMFWYRQDPGLGLRLIYFSYDVKMKEKGDIPEGYSVSREKKERFSLILESASTNQTSMYLCASSTPPGQFFGPGTRLTVL.

The J gene is TRBJ2-3, the V gene TRBV28; 15 nucleotides match TRBD2. Germline CDR1 reads MDHEN; CDR2 reads SYDVKM. With 5 bases clipped from V and 2 bases from J, the junction kept 14 bases outside the gene matches. This CDR3 is built from 20 residues. The CDR3 sequence: CASSGGGLAGGPLYTDTQYF. Here the CDR3 DNA reads TGTGCCAGCAGTGGGGGAGGACTAGCGGGAGGGCCGCTCTACACAGATACGCAGTATTTT.

The V gene is TRBV27, the J gene TRBJ2-3; D may be TRBD1 (6 bases). This CDR3 region has 14 residues. Trimming stripped 3 bases from V and 4 bases from J, with 11 bases between. The germline CDR1 and CDR2 sequences are MNHEY and SMNVEV (reference sequence). CDR3 sequence: CASSFTGWADTQYF. The CDR3 coding sequence is TGTGCCAGCAGTTTTACAGGGTGGGCAGATACGCAGTATTTT.

This clone was seen more than once but under ten times. The CDR3 DNA reads TGTGCCAGCAGTTGGTCAGGGGGCAGGGAGCCCCAGCATTTT. It specifies CASSWSGGREPQHF. The chain employs TRBV6-6 and TRBJ1-5; 8 bases are shared with TRBD1. The V segment lost 4 bases and the J segment 8 bases; nucleotides outside the gene matches: 7. The CDR3 contains 14 residues. The germline CDR1 and CDR2 sequences are MNHNY and SVGAGI (reference sequence).

The CDR3 region has the DNA TGTGCCAGCAGCTTAACGCCGGACAGGCGACTTACTGAAGCTTTCTTT. Translated, it gives CASSLTPDRRLTEAFF. This chain connects TRBV7-3 to TRBJ1-1; TRBD1 matches 7 bases. Trimming removed 0 bases from V and 5 bases from J; junction bases left unmatched: 9. The CDR3 runs to 16 residues. CDR1 SGHTA and CDR2 FQGTGA come from the germline V gene. The full variable domain, completed using reference TRBV7-3 and TRBJ1-1, is GAGVSQTPSNKVTEKGKYVELRCDPISGHTALYWYRQSLGQGPEFLIYFQGTGAADDSGLPNDRFFAVRPEGSVSTLKIQRTERGDSAVYLCASSLTPDRRLTEAFFGQGTRLTVV.

The chain carries TRBV6-4 and TRBJ2-1, with D possibly matching TRBD2 (5 bases). The CDR3 has 16 residues. The V end lost 5 bases, the J end lost 4 bases, and 18 bases lay between the germline ends. In germline, CDR1 is MRHNA, CDR2 SNTAGT. As DNA, the CDR3 is TGTGCCAGCAGTATCAGAAGCGGATCTCCGTACAATGAGCAGTTCTTC. Translating gives CASSIRSGSPYNEQFF.

This clone was seen more than once but under ten times. Additional DNA sequences in this sample encode the identical CDR3. V gene TRBV6-5 combines with J gene TRBJ2-7; maybe TRBD1 (6 bases). Trimming shortened V by 4 bases and J by 2 bases, and 6 bases separated the two germline ends. From germline, CDR1 is MNHEY and CDR2 SVGAGI. This CDR3 has 12 residues. The CDR3 DNA sequence: TGTGCCAGCAGTTCAGGGGCCTACGAGCAGTACTTC. This encodes CASSSGAYEQYF.

V and J are TRBV28 and TRBJ2-3; D call uncertain. CDR1 is MDHEN and CDR2 is SYDVKM in the germline V gene. Trimming took 5 bases from V and 5 from J, leaving 11 bases between them. The CDR3 length is 13 residues. The CDR3 here is CASSPPFRDTQYF. The CDR3 DNA follows: TGTGCCAGCAGTCCCCCTTTTAGAGATACGCAGTATTTT.

The gene calls are TRBV4-2 and TRBJ2-7, with TRBD1 as a possible D gene (6 bases). The CDR3 is made up of 16 amino acids. The germline V and J ends were trimmed by 5 bases and 1 base, with 18 bases remaining between them. Germline-derived CDR1 and CDR2 are LGHNA and YNFKEQ. The CDR3, as DNA: TGTGCCAGCAGCTTATCTACAGGGTCGGGGTCCTACGAGCAGTACTTC. Encoded protein: CASSLSTGSGSYEQYF.

The table lists this clone with a count of one. The chain is built from TRBV27 and TRBJ2-7; 11 positions agree with TRBD2. Germline assignment: CDR1 MNHEY and CDR2 SMNVEV (reference sequence). This CDR3 is 14 amino acids long. The V segment lost 5 bases and the J segment 7 bases; nucleotides outside the gene matches: 7. CDR3 in amino acids: CASSLGTSGWEQYF. The CDR3 bases are TGTGCCAGCAGTCTCGGGACTAGCGGCTGGGAGCAGTACTTC.